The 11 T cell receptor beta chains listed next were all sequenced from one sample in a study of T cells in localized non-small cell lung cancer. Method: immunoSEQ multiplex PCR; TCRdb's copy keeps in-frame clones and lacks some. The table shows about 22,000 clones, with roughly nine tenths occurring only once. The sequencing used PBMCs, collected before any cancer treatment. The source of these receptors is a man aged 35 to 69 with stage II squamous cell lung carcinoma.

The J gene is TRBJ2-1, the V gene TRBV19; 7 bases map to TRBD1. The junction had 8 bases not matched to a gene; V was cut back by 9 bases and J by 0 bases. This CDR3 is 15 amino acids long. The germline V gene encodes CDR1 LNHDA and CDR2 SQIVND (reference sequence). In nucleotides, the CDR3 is TGTGCCAGCACTCGGGACAGCGGCTCCTACAATGAGCAGTTCTTC. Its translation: CASTRDSGSYNEQFF.

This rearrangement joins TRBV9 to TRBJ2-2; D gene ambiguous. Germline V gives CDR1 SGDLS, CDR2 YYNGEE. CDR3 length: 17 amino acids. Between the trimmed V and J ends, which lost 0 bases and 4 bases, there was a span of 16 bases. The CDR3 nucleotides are TGTGCCAGCAGCGTAGAGGTCTCCATCCTCGGCACCGGGGAGCTGTTTTTT. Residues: CASSVEVSILGTGELFF.

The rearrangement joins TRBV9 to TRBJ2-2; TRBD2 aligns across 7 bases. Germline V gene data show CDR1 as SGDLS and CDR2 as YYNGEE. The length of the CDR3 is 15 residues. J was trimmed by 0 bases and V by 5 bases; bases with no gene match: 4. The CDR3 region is CASSSGGANTGELFF. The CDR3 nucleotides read TGTGCCAGCAGTTCGGGGGGAGCGAACACCGGGGAGCTGTTTTTT.

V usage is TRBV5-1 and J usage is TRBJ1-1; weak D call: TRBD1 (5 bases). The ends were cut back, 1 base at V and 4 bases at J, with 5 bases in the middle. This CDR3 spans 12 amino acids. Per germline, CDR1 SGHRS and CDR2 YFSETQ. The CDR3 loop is CASSLRGTEAFF. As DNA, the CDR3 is TGCGCCAGCAGCTTGAGGGGCACTGAAGCTTTCTTT.

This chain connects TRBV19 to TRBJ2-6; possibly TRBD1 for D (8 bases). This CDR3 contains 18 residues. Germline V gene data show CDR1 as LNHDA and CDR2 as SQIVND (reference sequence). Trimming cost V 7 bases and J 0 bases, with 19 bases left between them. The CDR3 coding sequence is TGTGCCAGTATCTCCGGGGGGACAGGATACTCTGGGGCCAACGTCCTGACTTTC. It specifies CASISGGTGYSGANVLTF.

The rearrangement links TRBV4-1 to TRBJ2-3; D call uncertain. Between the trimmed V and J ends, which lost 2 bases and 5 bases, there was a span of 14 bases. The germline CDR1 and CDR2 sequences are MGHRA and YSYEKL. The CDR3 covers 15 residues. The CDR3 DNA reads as TGCGCCAGCAGCCAACGAGAGGCAGGTCAAGATACGCAGTATTTT. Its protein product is CASSQREAGQDTQYF.

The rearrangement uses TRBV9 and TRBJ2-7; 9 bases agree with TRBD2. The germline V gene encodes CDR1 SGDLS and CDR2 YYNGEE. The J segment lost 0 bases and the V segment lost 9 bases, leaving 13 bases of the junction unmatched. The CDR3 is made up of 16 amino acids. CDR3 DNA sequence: TGTGCCACCCAACTAGCCCTAGCGGGGATCTCCTACGAGCAGTACTTC. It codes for CATQLALAGISYEQYF.

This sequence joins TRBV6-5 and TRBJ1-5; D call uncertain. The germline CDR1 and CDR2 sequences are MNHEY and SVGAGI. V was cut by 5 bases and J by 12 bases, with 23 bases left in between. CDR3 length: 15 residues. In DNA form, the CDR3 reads TGTGCCAGCAGTCCAAGAGTATCTGACCATTTGATCCAGCATTTT. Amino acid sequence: CASSPRVSDHLIQHF.

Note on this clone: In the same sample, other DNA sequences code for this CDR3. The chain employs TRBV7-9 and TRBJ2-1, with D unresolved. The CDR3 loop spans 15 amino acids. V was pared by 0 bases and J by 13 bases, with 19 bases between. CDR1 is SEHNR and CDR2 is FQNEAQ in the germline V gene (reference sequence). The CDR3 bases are TGTGCCAGCAGCTTAGCGGCCGTGGGGTCCGGTGAACAGTTCTTC. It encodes CASSLAAVGSGEQFF.

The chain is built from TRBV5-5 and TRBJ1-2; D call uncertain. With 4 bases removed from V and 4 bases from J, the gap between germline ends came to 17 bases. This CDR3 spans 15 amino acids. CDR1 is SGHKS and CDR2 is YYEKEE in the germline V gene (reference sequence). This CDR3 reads CASSIGPDLIYGYTF. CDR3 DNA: TGTGCCAGCAGCATCGGACCGGACCTGATCTATGGCTACACCTTC.

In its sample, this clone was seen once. The CDR3 loop reads CASSSGSSGTRSTDTQYF. The CDR3 nucleotides are TGTGCCAGCAGCTCGGGGAGTAGCGGGACCCGCAGCACAGATACGCAGTATTTT. V is TRBV9 and J is TRBJ2-3; 8 positions match TRBD2. Trimming took 4 bases from V and 0 from J; bases not matched to a gene: 13. The CDR3 runs to 18 residues. The germline V gene encodes CDR1 SGDLS and CDR2 YYNGEE.